The T cell receptor (beta chain) under discussion was sequenced for a study of cytomegalovirus exposure and HLA in healthy donors. PCR involved 60 Vbeta and 13 Jbeta primers. As processed by the authors: The count from a later analysis was about 80 million unique TCR beta chains, some 11 million of them shared. The data were produced by immunoSEQ multiplex PCR, yet TCRdb's version contains in-frame clones alone and is incomplete. V and J calls and clone size follow that table, whereas D and trimming were derived from the DNA. The sample shows around 150,000 clones, about 74% of them seen only once. The clonotype comes from a man aged 40-49 years in good health and CMV-seronegative. Sequencing was performed on PBMCs.

The CDR3, as DNA: TGTGCCAGCAGTGAATCGGGACAGCCTAATGAAAAACTGTTTTTT. This gives the protein CASSESGQPNEKLFF. The chain recombines TRBV2 with TRBJ1-4, with 7 bases fitting TRBD1. V trimming: 2 bases; J trimming: 3 bases; junction bases outside the gene matches: 3. The length of the CDR3 is 15 residues. The germline gives CDR1 SNHLY, CDR2 FYNNEI.